The 18 T cell receptor beta chains presented below share a single source sample, sequenced in a study of Graves' ophthalmopathy and Graves' hyperthyroidism. Transcripts of RNA were the source for amplifying TCR beta CDR3 regions. The library came from an HTBI-primed first-round RT-PCR and a second-round multiplex PCR. TCRdb ran MiXCR on the multiplex PCR reads and lists one entry per CDR3 protein. The repertoire holds over a million distinct CDR3 sequences, with 35% to 45% as singletons. Sequences were obtained from peripheral blood or thyroid tissue (not recorded which). Receptor source: an adult man with Graves' hyperthyroidism.

This chain joins TRBV11-2 and TRBJ1-4; a possible D gene is TRBD1 (5 bases). The V and J ends lost 1 base and 8 bases respectively, with 8 bases between them. The CDR3 is 13 residues long. Germline CDR1 and CDR2: SGHAT and FQNNGV. The CDR3 spells CASSLAGREKLFF. The CDR3, as DNA: TGTGCCAGCAGCTTAGCAGGGAGGGAAAAACTGTTTTTT.

In this sample, this clonotype turned up many times. At one end, the junction sequence differs from germline, possibly due to a read error. The rearrangement links TRBV7-2 to TRBJ1-6, with TRBD1 identical over 7 bases. Germline V gene data show CDR1 as SGHTA and CDR2 as FQGNSA. The CDR3 sequence is 14 residues long. The DNA for the CDR3 is TGTGCCAGCAGCCCGACAGGGTATACTTCACCCCTCCACTTT. Translating it yields CASSPTGYTSPLHF.

This clonotype was counted many times. The chain uses TRBV9 and TRBJ1-2, with D uncertain. The CDR3 extends over 12 amino acids. Germline V gene lookup returns CDR1 SGDLS and CDR2 YYNGEE. The V end lost 3 bases, the J end lost 7 bases, and 10 bases lay between the germline ends. CDR3 in amino acids: CASSATVSGYTF. For the CDR3, the DNA is TGTGCCAGCAGCGCGACGGTCTCTGGCTACACCTTC.

V usage is TRBV27 and J usage is TRBJ1-2; 7 bases agree with TRBD1. The CDR3 has 12 amino acids. Germline V gives CDR1 MNHEY, CDR2 SMNVEV (reference sequence). V lost 7 bases, J lost 7 bases, and 6 bases stayed unmatched. The CDR3 nucleotides read TGTGCCAGCACCACTGGACAGGCTGGCTACACCTTC. Its protein is CASTTGQAGYTF.

As to this clonotype: This may come from a read error, since a much larger clone is one base off. CDR3 sequence (DNA): TGTGCCAGCAACACGGACGGCCAAACTTCCCAGCATTTT. This encodes CASNTDGQTSQHF. The chain combines TRBV5-4 with TRBJ1-5; no reliable D call. Trimming shortened V by 6 bases and J by 11 bases, and 18 bases separated the two germline ends. There are 13 residues in the CDR3. Germline V gene lookup returns CDR1 SGHNT and CDR2 YYREEE (reference sequence).

This clonotype was picked up a small number of times. The junction does not match germline at one end; this may be a read error. This chain connects TRBV10-3 to TRBJ2-7; a weak D match, TRBD2 (6 bases). Germline V gene data show CDR1 as ENHRY and CDR2 as SYGVKD. The CDR3 runs 15 residues. CDR3 nucleotide sequence: TGTGCCAGCAGTTCCCGGGACTCCGGACTCTACGAGCAGTACTTC. Translating it yields CASSSRDSGLYEQYF.

This clonotype showed up many times. This rearrangement joins TRBV9 to TRBJ1-1; D possibly corresponds to TRBD1 (5 bases). Trimming cost V 4 bases and J 1 base, with 11 bases left between them. The CDR3 has 14 amino acids. Looked up from germline, CDR1 is SGDLS and CDR2 is YYNGEE. The DNA of the CDR3 is TGTGCCAGCAGCCCAATTGGACAGAACACTGAAGCTTTCTTT. The encoded protein is CASSPIGQNTEAFF.

This clonotype was detected ten times or more. V gene TRBV7-3 combines with J gene TRBJ2-2; TRBD2 aligns across 7 bases. The germline CDR1 and CDR2 sequences are SGHTA and FQGTGA. V lost 5 bases, J lost 2 bases, and 5 bases stayed unmatched. The CDR3 has 15 residues. This CDR3 reads CASSKGTTNTGELFF. The CDR3 region has the DNA TGTGCCAGCAGCAAAGGGACTACTAACACCGGGGAGCTGTTTTTT.

There are a few counts of this clonotype. For the CDR3, the DNA is TGCGCCAGCAGCCAAGAGATCAGGGGACCCCTCCACTTT. Encoded protein: CASSQEIRGPLHF. This chain joins TRBV4-3 and TRBJ1-6, with D possibly being TRBD1 (6 bases). Looked up from germline, CDR1 is LGHNA and CDR2 is YSLEER. The CDR3 runs 13 residues. V lost 0 bases and J 12 bases, leaving 9 bases between the germline ends.

In its sample, this clonotype was seen many times. The gene calls are TRBV7-2 and TRBJ2-5, with D perhaps assigned TRBD1 or TRBD2 (5 bases each). Germline-derived CDR1 and CDR2 are SGHTA and FQGNSA. The CDR3 runs 15 residues. Trimming left V 8 bases short and J 3 bases short, with 19 bases between. As DNA, the CDR3 is TGTGCCAGCCTCGCTGCAGGGAGTCCCAAAGAGACCCAGTACTTC. Translated: CASLAAGSPKETQYF. The whole variable domain, remainder taken from reference TRBV7-2 and TRBJ2-5, is GAGVSQSPSNKVTEKGKDVELRCDPISGHTALYWYRQSLGQGLEFLIYFQGNSAPDKSGLPSDRFSAERTGGSVSTLTIQRTQQEDSAVYLCASLAAGSPKETQYFGPGTRLLVL.

For this clonotype: This could be a read error, since a much larger clone is one nucleotide away. In nucleotides, the CDR3 is TGTGCCAGCAGTGACGACAGGGAGGAGCAGTACTTC. It is translated as CASSDDREEQYF. This chain joins TRBV6-5 and TRBJ2-7, with TRBD1 matching 7 bases. The CDR3 runs to 12 residues. The germline CDR1 and CDR2 sequences are MNHEY and SVGAGI. With 5 bases clipped from V and 7 bases from J, the junction kept 5 bases outside the gene matches.

This clonotype was counted at least ten times. The gene calls are TRBV5-1 and TRBJ1-6; possible D gene TRBD1, 6 bases. Between the trimmed V and J ends, which lost 5 bases and 10 bases, there was a span of 19 bases. Germline V gene sequence: CDR1 SGHRS, CDR2 YFSETQ. The CDR3 consists of 15 residues. CDR3 protein: CASRKDSRAESPLHF. The CDR3 DNA reads as TGCGCCAGCAGAAAGGACAGTAGGGCCGAATCACCCCTCCACTTT.

This clonotype occurred many times. This chain uses TRBV19 with TRBJ1-1, with TRBD1 identical over 8 bases. This CDR3 has 14 residues. Germline lookup yields CDR1 LNHDA and CDR2 SQIVND (reference sequence). V shed 9 bases, J shed 4 bases, and the junction held 10 bases outside the gene matches. The CDR3 sequence is CASSSGQGGTEAFF. The CDR3 DNA follows: TGTGCCAGCAGCTCAGGACAGGGAGGCACTGAAGCTTTCTTT.

This clonotype has at least ten counts. The genes are TRBV20-1 and TRBJ1-1; TRBD1 might be the D (5 bases). Trimming removed 7 bases at V and 0 bases at J, with 15 bases between. Germline CDR1 and CDR2: DFQATT and SNEGSKA (reference sequence). The CDR3 runs to 14 residues. CDR3 protein: CSVHDTGVNTEAFF. In DNA form, the CDR3 reads TGCAGTGTTCACGATACAGGCGTGAACACTGAAGCTTTCTTT.

This chain joins TRBV6-6 and TRBJ2-5; D is unresolved. The CDR3 has 13 amino acids. The germline V gene has CDR1 MNHNY and CDR2 SVGAGI (reference sequence). V lost 5 bases and J lost 0, with 7 bases in between. The CDR3 bases are TGTGCCAGCAGTGAATTCAACCAAGAGACCCAGTACTTC. This encodes CASSEFNQETQYF.

There are many counts of this clonotype. This chain joins TRBV4-3 and TRBJ1-6, with TRBD1 matching 7 bases. Per the germline V gene, CDR1 is LGHNA and CDR2 is YSLEER. CDR3 length equals 13 residues. Trimming removed 6 bases from V and 8 bases from J; junction bases left unmatched: 4. In DNA, the CDR3 is TGCGCCAGCAGTTATACAGGGGATTCACCCCTCCACTTT. Its protein is CASSYTGDSPLHF.

Many counts were recorded for this clonotype. This chain joins TRBV19 and TRBJ1-5; perhaps TRBD1 as D (5 bases). Germline CDR1 is LNHDA and CDR2 is SQIVND (reference sequence). V dropped 3 bases and J dropped 4 bases, with 13 bases sitting between them. The CDR3 spans 15 residues. The CDR3 spells CASSMGGQGNQPQHF. In nucleotides, the CDR3 is TGTGCCAGTAGTATGGGAGGGCAGGGAAATCAGCCCCAGCATTTT.

This clonotype showed up just a few times. This chain uses TRBV14 with TRBJ1-2; a weak D match, TRBD1 (6 bases). Trimming pared 7 bases from V and 10 bases from J, leaving 37 bases between. This CDR3 is 19 amino acids long. Looked up from germline, CDR1 is SGHDN and CDR2 is FVKESK. The CDR3, as DNA: TGTGCCAGCAAGTTGTACTTGAGGGCCGCCGGGGGCCTCGGGTGGGACTACACCTTC. This gives the protein CASKLYLRAAGGLGWDYTF.